This entry lists 31 T cell receptor beta chains sequenced from one sample in a study of brain T cells in children with intractable seizures. Only in-frame clones appear in the TCRdb table, and some are missing; sequencing was by immunoSEQ multiplex PCR. Among tens of thousands of clones, 90% to 95% were seen once, and the ten largest hold around 1.6%. Material: peripheral blood, obtained at surgery. The receptors derive from a boy less than two years old with tuberous sclerosis and intractable seizures.

This chain connects TRBV10-3 to TRBJ2-3, with 12 bases aligning to TRBD2. The CDR3 totals 20 residues. CDR1 is ENHRY and CDR2 is SYGVKD in the germline V gene. V was clipped by 6 bases and J by 6 bases; unmatched bases: 22. CDR3 region: CAISHFILAGGPWPVDTQYF. The CDR3 nucleotides read TGTGCCATCAGCCATTTTATTCTAGCGGGAGGGCCTTGGCCTGTGGATACGCAGTATTTT.

The V gene is TRBV27, the J gene TRBJ2-7; D gene uncertain. The germline V and J ends were trimmed by 1 base and 9 bases, with 7 bases remaining between them. This CDR3 has 11 residues. Germline lookup yields CDR1 MNHEY and CDR2 SMNVEV (reference sequence). CDR3 protein: CASSLYPRQYF. CDR3 nucleotides: TGTGCCAGCAGTTTATACCCTAGGCAGTACTTC.

The CDR3 sequence: CASSVRVIYEQYF. The CDR3 DNA sequence: TGTGCCAGCAGCGTCAGGGTGATCTACGAGCAGTACTTC. V and J are TRBV9 and TRBJ2-7; tentatively, D is TRBD1 (5 bases). The CDR3 runs to 13 residues. V gave up 2 bases and J gave up 3 bases, with 9 bases separating them. CDR1 and CDR2 from the germline V gene are SGDLS and YYNGEE. Using reference TRBV9 and TRBJ2-7 for the parts outside the CDR3, the full variable domain is DSGVTQTPKHLITATGQRVTLRCSPRSGDLSVYWYQQSLDQGLQFLIQYYNGEERAKGNILERFSAQQFPDLHSELNLSSLELGDSALYFCASSVRVIYEQYFGPGTRLTVT.

The chain carries TRBV7-3 and TRBJ1-5; 8 bases map to TRBD1. Looked up from germline, CDR1 is SGHTA and CDR2 is FQGTGA. This CDR3 has 16 residues. V shed 1 base, J shed 7 bases, and the junction held 9 bases outside the gene matches. The CDR3 loop is CASSLRTRTGWQPQHF. The CDR3 DNA is TGTGCCAGCAGCTTAAGGACGCGGACAGGGTGGCAGCCCCAGCATTTT.

This sequence joins TRBV6-6 and TRBJ2-3; no firm D call. The CDR3 spans 13 residues. V was shortened by 7 bases and J by 2 bases, with 10 bases between the two germline ends. Germline-derived CDR1 and CDR2 are MNHNY and SVGAGI (reference sequence). CDR3 DNA sequence: TGTGCCAGCACCCTACTATACACAGATACGCAGTATTTT. Protein sequence: CASTLLYTDTQYF.

V usage is TRBV6-5 and J usage is TRBJ2-2; a possible D gene is TRBD1 (8 bases). The CDR3 loop spans 16 amino acids. From germline, CDR1 is MNHEY and CDR2 SVGAGI. Trimming pared 2 bases from V and 7 bases from J, leaving 17 bases between. The CDR3 spells CASSYLNRGGHGELFF. DNA for the CDR3: TGTGCCAGCAGTTACCTAAACAGGGGGGGGCACGGGGAGCTGTTTTTT.

In the case of this clone: At one boundary the junction diverges from the germline segment, which might be a read error. The chain carries TRBV29-1 and TRBJ1-1, with D possibly matching TRBD1 (6 bases). The CDR3 length is 10 residues. Germline V gives CDR1 SQVTM, CDR2 ANQGSEA. The CDR3 DNA is TGCAGCGTTGAAGGGGAACAGGGTTACTTT. Its protein is CSVEGEQGYF.

The CDR3 here is CASSVSVSSGYLSYNEQFF. CDR3 nucleotide sequence: TGTGCCAGCAGCGTATCGGTATCTAGCGGGTACCTCTCCTACAATGAGCAGTTCTTC. The rearrangement joins TRBV9 to TRBJ2-1; TRBD2 agrees at 8 bases. Trimming at V came to 1 base and at J to 0 bases, leaving 12 bases not matched to a gene. The germline gives CDR1 SGDLS, CDR2 YYNGEE. This CDR3 spans 19 amino acids.

This chain uses TRBV5-8 with TRBJ2-3; no definite D call. Trimming cost V 1 base and J 5 bases, with 8 bases left between them. Looked up from germline, CDR1 is SGHTS and CDR2 is YDEGEE. This CDR3 is 13 amino acids long. The DNA for the CDR3 is TGTGCCAGCAGCTTGTGGAAGGGAGATACGCAGTATTTT. Residues: CASSLWKGDTQYF.

The chain couples TRBV18 to TRBJ1-6, with 8 bases aligning to TRBD1. Per the germline V gene, CDR1 is KGHSH and CDR2 is LQKENI. CDR3 length: 17 amino acids. With 5 bases clipped from V and 7 bases from J, the junction kept 13 bases outside the gene matches. In DNA form, the CDR3 reads TGTGCCAGCTCAGCCTCAGGGGGCGGCTTTTGGAATTCACCCCTCCACTTT. Translation: CASSASGGGFWNSPLHF.

The chain employs TRBV7-9 and TRBJ1-6, with TRBD1 matching 8 bases. This CDR3 contains 15 residues. V gave up 3 bases and J gave up 10 bases; unmatched junction bases: 8. Germline CDR1 SEHNR, CDR2 FQNEAQ (reference sequence). This CDR3 reads CASSLAGGIRSPLHF. The CDR3 region has the DNA TGTGCCAGCAGCTTGGCAGGGGGCATCAGGTCACCCCTCCACTTT. Using reference TRBV7-9 and TRBJ1-6 for the parts outside the CDR3, the full variable domain is DTGVSQNPRHKITKRGQNVTFRCDPISEHNRLYWYRQTLGQGPEFLTYFQNEAQLEKSRLLSDRFSAERPKGSFSTLEIQRTEQGDSAMYLCASSLAGGIRSPLHFGNGTRLTVT.

The V and J genes are TRBV3-1 (or the pseudogene TRBV3-2) and TRBJ2-1; weak D call: TRBD2 (5 bases). Trimming stripped 4 bases from V and 13 bases from J, with 26 bases between. This CDR3 contains 16 residues. Looked up from germline, CDR1 is LGHDT and CDR2 is YNNKEL (reference sequence). The CDR3 loop reads CASSPSGRDYISEQFF. CDR3 bases: TGTGCCAGCAGCCCGTCCGGTAGAGACTATATATCTGAACAGTTCTTC.

V and J are TRBV7-9 and TRBJ1-1, with D perhaps TRBD1 (6 bases). The V gene's germline CDR1 is SEHNR and CDR2 FQNEAQ (reference sequence). The CDR3 loop spans 16 amino acids. The V and J ends lost 5 bases and 0 bases respectively, with 16 bases between them. CDR3 residues: CASSVRGQGMNTEAFF. The CDR3 nucleotides are TGTGCCAGCAGCGTTCGGGGGCAGGGAATGAACACTGAAGCTTTCTTT.

This chain connects TRBV19 to TRBJ1-5, with D hard to call. Trimming cost V 6 bases and J 1 base, with 10 bases left between them. The CDR3 totals 14 residues. Looked up from germline, CDR1 is LNHDA and CDR2 is SQIVND (reference sequence). The CDR3 here is CASRSEGSNQPQHF. The DNA of the CDR3 is TGTGCCAGTAGGTCGGAGGGCAGCAATCAGCCCCAGCATTTT.

A single count supports this clone. The chain has TRBV27 and TRBJ2-7; TRBD2 aligns across 8 bases. Germline CDR1 is MNHEY and CDR2 is SMNVEV (reference sequence). The CDR3 extends over 12 amino acids. The V and J ends lost 8 bases and 3 bases, in that order; junction bases with no gene match: 3. For the CDR3, the DNA is TGTGCCAGCGGCGGGGGGATCTACGAGCAGTACTTC. Protein sequence: CASGGGIYEQYF.

V is TRBV25-1 and J is TRBJ1-1; TRBD1 matches at 7 bases. Germline V lookup: CDR1 MGHDK, CDR2 SYGVNS. This CDR3 is built from 14 residues. V was clipped by 3 bases and J by 7 bases; unmatched bases: 8. The CDR3 loop reads CASSDSGTAIEAFF. The CDR3 coding sequence is TGTGCCAGCAGTGATTCCGGGACAGCTATTGAAGCTTTCTTT.

V is TRBV6-5 and J is TRBJ1-2, with TRBD1 identical over 7 bases. Germline trimming cut 8 bases from V and 7 bases from J; bases unmatched to any gene: 10. The CDR3 covers 13 residues. Germline V gene data show CDR1 as MNHEY and CDR2 as SVGAGI. DNA for the CDR3: TGTGCCAGCGAGGAATACAGGGGAGGTGGCTACACCTTC. Translated: CASEEYRGGGYTF.

The chain recombines TRBV10-3 with TRBJ2-2; a possible D gene is TRBD1 (5 bases). Germline CDR1 reads ENHRY; CDR2 reads SYGVKD. The germline V and J ends were trimmed by 8 bases and 1 base, with 8 bases remaining between them. The CDR3 has 13 residues. CDR3 region: CAIAGQNTGELFF. Here the CDR3 DNA reads TGTGCCATCGCCGGACAGAACACCGGGGAGCTGTTTTTT.

The chain combines TRBV7-3 with TRBJ2-2; 7 bases match TRBD2. With 2 bases clipped from V and 8 bases from J, the junction kept 2 bases outside the gene matches. The V gene's germline CDR1 is SGHTA and CDR2 FQGTGA. The CDR3 spans 13 residues. The CDR3 loop reads CASSLQLAGELFF. DNA of the CDR3: TGTGCCAGCAGCTTACAACTAGCGGGGGAGCTGTTTTTT.

This clone has a handful of counts. The chain is built from TRBV6-5 and TRBJ1-2; TRBD1 might be the D (5 bases). In germline, CDR1 is MNHEY, CDR2 SVGAGI. The CDR3 spans 13 residues. Trimming cost V 2 bases and J 8 bases, with 12 bases left between them. The chain's CDR3 is CASSYRGVSGYTF. The CDR3 DNA reads TGTGCCAGCAGTTACAGGGGTGTAAGCGGCTACACCTTC.

The chain uses TRBV12-3 or TRBV12-4 and TRBJ2-5; D could derive from TRBD1 or TRBD2 (6 bases each). CDR3 size: 13 residues. Trimming left V 6 bases short and J 1 base short, with 9 bases between. CDR3 residues: CASRRDTQETQYF. For the CDR3, the DNA is TGTGCCAGCAGGCGGGACACCCAAGAGACCCAGTACTTC.

The V and J genes are TRBV25-1 and TRBJ1-1; TRBD1 agrees at 9 bases. This CDR3 has 13 amino acids. Losses at the gene ends were 5 bases for V and 8 bases for J; bases not matched to a gene: 6. The V gene's germline CDR1 is MGHDK and CDR2 SYGVNS. Here the CDR3 DNA reads TGTGCCAGCAGTCCCCGGGACAGGGCCGAAGCTTTCTTT. Translation gives CASSPRDRAEAFF.

This chain joins TRBV6-2 or TRBV6-3 and TRBJ1-2; D not resolved. Trimming left V 2 bases short and J 4 bases short, with 8 bases between. CDR3 length equals 13 residues. In germline, CDR1 is MNHEY, CDR2 SVGEGT. The CDR3 loop reads CASSYRPFYGYTF. The DNA for the CDR3 is TGTGCCAGCAGTTACCGACCCTTCTATGGCTACACCTTC.

The chain joins TRBV7-2 to TRBJ2-3; TRBD2 matches at 8 bases. CDR3 size: 17 residues. The V and J ends lost 1 base and 3 bases, in that order; junction bases with no gene match: 9. From germline, CDR1 is SGHTA and CDR2 FQGNSA. The CDR3 is CASSLDRASGSTDTQYF. The CDR3 DNA reads as TGTGCCAGCAGCTTAGACCGCGCCAGCGGGAGTACAGATACGCAGTATTTT.

The chain couples TRBV14 to TRBJ2-1, with TRBD2 matching 8 bases. CDR1 SGHDN and CDR2 FVKESK come from the germline V gene. The CDR3 contains 16 residues. Germline trimming cut 5 bases from V and 2 bases from J; bases unmatched to any gene: 8. CDR3 loop: CASSKSGGYAYNEQFF. CDR3 coding DNA: TGTGCCAGCAGCAAATCGGGGGGGTATGCCTACAATGAGCAGTTCTTC.

CDR3 nucleotides: TGTGCCAGCTCACGCAAGGGACAGGAAACGAACACCGGGGAGCTGTTTTTT. Its translation is CASSRKGQETNTGELFF. The chain has TRBV18 and TRBJ2-2, with TRBD1 matching over 8 bases. CDR3 length: 17 amino acids. The germline V gene encodes CDR1 KGHSH and CDR2 LQKENI. V shed 4 bases and J 0 bases; nucleotides not matched to a gene: 7. Using reference TRBV18 and TRBJ2-2 for the parts outside the CDR3, the full variable domain is NAGVMQNPRHLVRRRGQEARLRCSPMKGHSHVYWYRQLPEEGLKFMVYLQKENIIDESGMPKERFSAEFPKEGPSILRIQQVVRGDSAAYFCASSRKGQETNTGELFFGEGSRLTVL.

The chain joins TRBV27 to TRBJ2-2; 9 bases are a match to TRBD1. Germline CDR1 reads MNHEY; CDR2 reads SMNVEV (reference sequence). The J segment lost 5 bases and the V segment lost 3 bases, leaving 10 bases of the junction unmatched. The CDR3 loop spans 17 amino acids. The CDR3 DNA follows: TGTGCCAGCAGTTTGGGACAGGGAGGGGGGAAAACCGGGGAGCTGTTTTTT. Its protein product is CASSLGQGGGKTGELFF.

The gene calls are TRBV5-1 and TRBJ2-2; 12 bases line up with TRBD2. CDR3 length: 17 residues. V lost 0 bases to trimming and J lost 6 bases; unmatched junction nucleotides: 6. CDR1 is SGHRS and CDR2 is YFSETQ in the germline V gene. CDR3 bases: TGCGCCAGCAGCTTGGTACTAGCGGGAGGTCGGGCCGGGGAGCTGTTTTTT. Translation gives CASSLVLAGGRAGELFF.

This rearrangement joins TRBV7-8 to TRBJ2-3, with D unresolved. CDR1 and CDR2 from the germline V gene are SGHVS and FQNEAQ. The CDR3 runs 13 residues. V gave up 1 base and J gave up 5 bases, with 7 bases separating them. CDR3 protein: CASSLGLGDTQYF. CDR3 sequence (DNA): TGTGCCAGCAGCTTAGGGTTGGGAGATACGCAGTATTTT.

The chain joins TRBV3-1 (or the pseudogene TRBV3-2) to TRBJ1-3; 8 bases line up with TRBD1. There are 17 residues in the CDR3. CDR1 LGHDT and CDR2 YNNKEL come from the germline V gene (reference sequence). After removal of 8 bases from V and 0 bases from J, the junction contained 12 bases not matched to a gene. CDR3 amino acids: CASSPQGAMSSGNTIYF. Here the CDR3 DNA reads TGTGCCAGCTCCCCTCAGGGGGCAATGAGCTCTGGAAACACCATATATTTT.

The rearrangement links TRBV3-1 (or the pseudogene TRBV3-2) to TRBJ1-2; no reliable D call. Germline V gene sequence: CDR1 LGHDT, CDR2 YNNKEL (reference sequence). Deletions cut 1 base from V and 0 bases from J, with 6 bases between. The CDR3 loop spans 14 amino acids. The CDR3 DNA reads as TGTGCCAGCAGCCAAGGGAGTACTAACTATGGCTACACCTTC. Translation gives CASSQGSTNYGYTF.